This record looks at one T cell receptor (beta chain) sequence and its context. The antigen is unknown. One end of the junction varies from germline; a read error may be responsible. This entry belongs to a study of breast tumors, draining lymph nodes, adjacent tissues. Findings of the study overall: The lymph node origin of tumor T cells was framed as consistent with a hypothesis, not demonstrated.

MiXCR, applied by TCRdb to the multiplex PCR reads, yields one record per CDR3 protein. This sample has under 75,000 distinct CDR3 sequences; approximately 62% occur once, and the top ten carry roughly a fifth. This CDR3 comprises 14 residues. Germline V CDR1 and CDR2: DFQATT, SNEGSKA (reference sequence). The sequence was collected from a female donor with breast cancer. Some clones in this sample may be carry-over from other donors' samples. This rearrangement joins TRBV20-1 to TRBJ1-2; D call uncertain. Sequenced material: breast tumor tissue. CDR3 sequence reads: CSVREEAAGYGYTF. DNA of the CDR3: TGCAGTGTTAGAGAGGAAGCGGCGGGCTATGGCTACACCTTC.